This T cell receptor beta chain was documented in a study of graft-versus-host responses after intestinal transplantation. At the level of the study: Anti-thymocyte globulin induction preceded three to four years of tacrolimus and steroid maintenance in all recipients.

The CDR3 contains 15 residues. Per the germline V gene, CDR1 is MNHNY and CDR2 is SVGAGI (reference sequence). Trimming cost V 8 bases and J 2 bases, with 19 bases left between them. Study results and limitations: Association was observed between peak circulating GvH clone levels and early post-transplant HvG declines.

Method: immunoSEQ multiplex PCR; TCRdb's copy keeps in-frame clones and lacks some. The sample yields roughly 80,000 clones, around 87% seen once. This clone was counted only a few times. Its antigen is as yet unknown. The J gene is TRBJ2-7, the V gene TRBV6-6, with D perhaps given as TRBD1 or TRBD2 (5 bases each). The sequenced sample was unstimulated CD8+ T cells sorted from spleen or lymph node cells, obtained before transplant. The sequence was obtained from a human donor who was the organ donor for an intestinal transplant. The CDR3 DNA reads TGTGCCAGCGCTTACTCCCAAGGGACGACCTACGAGCAGTACTTC. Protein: CASAYSQGTTYEQYF.